The 16 T cell receptor beta chains below all came from one sample that was sequenced in a study of shared clonotypes between healthy human individuals. TCRdb's table, derived via immunoSEQ multiplex PCR, lists solely in-frame clones and lacks some. The sample comprises about 650,000 clones, less than 97% of which are singletons, and 0.11% rests with the top ten. Positively selected for CCR7, the CD45RO-negative cells used as naive CD8 cells excluded terminally differentiated effector memory CD45RA+ cells. Source material: naive CD8+ T cells sorted from blood. The receptors stem from a woman in her twenties or thirties in good health.

The gene calls are TRBV5-6 and TRBJ2-5; D gene unclear. The CDR3 is 15 residues long. V was cut by 3 bases and J by 5 bases, with 17 bases left in between. Germline-derived CDR1 and CDR2 are SGHDT and YYEEEE. CDR3 sequence (DNA): TGTGCCAGCAGCTGGTGGGCAGGCGGCTGGGAGACCCAGTACTTC. Translating gives CASSWWAGGWETQYF.

CDR3 region: CASSYSDSSYEQYF. CDR3 coding DNA: TGTGCCAGCAGTTACTCAGACAGCTCCTACGAGCAGTACTTC. V usage is TRBV6-5 and J usage is TRBJ2-7; TRBD1 is a possible D gene (5 bases). Germline CDR1 reads MNHEY; CDR2 reads SVGAGI. The CDR3 sequence is 14 residues long. The V and J ends lost 0 bases and 0 bases respectively, with 6 bases between them.

The rearrangement joins TRBV14 to TRBJ2-1; TRBD1 aligns across 9 bases. Unmatched junction bases numbered 7, after V lost 6 bases and J lost 4 bases. Germline values: CDR1 SGHDN, CDR2 FVKESK. The CDR3 runs 15 residues. The CDR3 spells CASSFGTGNYNEQFF. CDR3 sequence (DNA): TGTGCCAGCAGTTTCGGGACAGGGAATTACAATGAGCAGTTCTTC. Drawing the rest from reference TRBV14 and TRBJ2-1, the complete variable domain is EAGVTQFPSHSVIEKGQTVTLRCDPISGHDNLYWYRRVMGKEIKFLLHFVKESKQDESGMPNNRFLAERTGGTYSTLKVQPAELEDSGVYFCASSFGTGNYNEQFFGPGTRLTVL.

The CDR3 spells CASSHEDQGNYGYTF. The CDR3, as DNA: TGCGCCAGCAGCCATGAAGACCAGGGGAACTATGGCTACACCTTC. J is TRBJ1-2 and V is TRBV4-1; a weak D match, TRBD1 (6 bases). Trimming cost V 3 bases and J 2 bases, with 13 bases left between them. CDR1 and CDR2 (germline): MGHRA, YSYEKL. This CDR3 comprises 15 residues.

The chain uses TRBV6-9 and TRBJ2-5; 7 nucleotides line up with TRBD2. The J call may be faulty, since TRBJ2-7 better matches the DNA end. Germline V CDR1 and CDR2: MNHGY, SVAAGI. The CDR3 has 17 amino acids. The CDR3 loop is CASPGNTRGEGPYEQYF. CDR3 in DNA: TGTGCCAGCCCAGGTAACACCCGGGGGGAGGGCCCTTACGAGCAGTACTTC.

The chain joins TRBV29-1 to TRBJ1-3; no clear D gene. The V end was cut by 4 bases, the J end by 0 bases, with 4 bases between. This CDR3 spans 12 amino acids. The germline V gene encodes CDR1 SQVTM and CDR2 ANQGSEA. The CDR3: CSVGVSGNTIYF. The CDR3 DNA is TGCAGCGTTGGGGTCTCTGGAAACACCATATATTTT.

The gene calls are TRBV29-1 and TRBJ2-3, with 11 bases aligning to TRBD2. CDR1 is SQVTM and CDR2 is ANQGSEA in the germline V gene. Trimming took 7 bases from V and 6 from J; bases not matched to a gene: 9. The CDR3 has 14 amino acids. CDR3 bases: TGCAGCGGAACCGGGACTAGCGGTTACGATACGCAGTATTTT. It specifies CSGTGTSGYDTQYF.

The V and J genes are TRBV29-1 and TRBJ2-1; D not resolved. V lost 4 bases and J lost 1, with 8 bases in between. The CDR3 contains 13 residues. Germline CDR1 is SQVTM and CDR2 is ANQGSEA. CDR3 amino acids: CSVVQPSYNEQFF. The DNA of the CDR3 is TGCAGCGTTGTACAACCGTCCTACAATGAGCAGTTCTTC.

The chain links TRBV4-1 to TRBJ2-7, with TRBD1 matching 10 bases. Germline CDR1 reads MGHRA; CDR2 reads YSYEKL. Losses at the gene ends were 1 base for V and 5 bases for J; bases not matched to a gene: 8. The CDR3 runs to 16 residues. The CDR3 sequence: CASSQGAGQGFHEQYF. As DNA, the CDR3 is TGCGCCAGCAGCCAAGGAGCGGGACAGGGGTTCCACGAGCAGTACTTC.

This clone was found once. The chain couples TRBV7-9 to TRBJ2-2; D unclear. V lost 5 bases and J lost 2, with 9 bases in between. The germline gives CDR1 SEHNR, CDR2 FQNEAQ (reference sequence). The CDR3 has 14 amino acids. The CDR3 DNA is TGTGCCAGCAGCCCCCGGTACAACACCGGGGAGCTGTTTTTT. Protein product: CASSPRYNTGELFF.

The rearrangement uses TRBV7-8 and TRBJ2-7; TRBD2 is a possible D gene (6 bases). The CDR3 spans 15 residues. Trimming pared 4 bases from V and 0 bases from J, leaving 13 bases between. The germline CDR1 and CDR2 sequences are SGHVS and FQNEAQ. The CDR3 sequence: CASSSISGISYEQYF. The CDR3 DNA follows: TGTGCCAGCAGCTCCATTAGCGGTATCTCCTACGAGCAGTACTTC.

The chain joins TRBV28 to TRBJ1-1; 8 positions agree with TRBD1. The CDR3 is 14 amino acids. The trim removed 4 bases at V and 4 bases at J, leaving 5 bases unmatched. CDR1 MDHEN and CDR2 SYDVKM come from the germline V gene. The CDR3 sequence is CASSYRQGSTEAFF. Here the CDR3 DNA reads TGTGCCAGCAGTTATCGACAGGGGAGCACTGAAGCTTTCTTT.

The chain joins TRBV5-6 to TRBJ1-1, with a possible D match to TRBD1 (5 bases). The CDR3 totals 15 residues. V was clipped by 0 bases and J by 4 bases, with 13 bases between them. Germline V lookup: CDR1 SGHDT, CDR2 YYEEEE. In nucleotides, the CDR3 is TGTGCCAGCAGCTTGGAGGGGAGGGCCATCACTGAAGCTTTCTTT. It is translated as CASSLEGRAITEAFF.

The rearrangement uses TRBV27 and TRBJ2-1, with D unclear. Trimming stripped 7 bases from V and 8 bases from J, with 3 bases between. This CDR3 contains 9 residues. Germline lookup yields CDR1 MNHEY and CDR2 SMNVEV (reference sequence). The CDR3 protein is CASNHEQFF. CDR3 coding DNA: TGTGCCAGCAACCATGAGCAGTTCTTC.

This chain joins TRBV19 and TRBJ2-1, with D tentatively TRBD2 (5 bases). The CDR3 runs 13 residues. Trimming took off 5 bases at V and 6 bases at J, with 11 bases between the two ends. Germline V CDR1 and CDR2: LNHDA, SQIVND (reference sequence). The CDR3 nucleotides are TGTGCCAGTAGTCCTGGACTTTTCAATGAGCAGTTCTTC. It is translated as CASSPGLFNEQFF.

V usage is TRBV9 and J usage is TRBJ2-1; D may be TRBD2 (8 bases). The V gene's germline CDR1 is SGDLS and CDR2 YYNGEE. The germline V and J ends were trimmed by 3 bases and 6 bases, with 22 bases remaining between them. This CDR3 comprises 17 residues. CDR3 residues: CASSAHRDSGSFNEQFF. In DNA form, the CDR3 reads TGTGCCAGCAGCGCCCACAGGGACAGCGGGAGCTTCAATGAGCAGTTCTTC. The full variable domain, rest sourced from reference TRBV9 and TRBJ2-1, is DSGVTQTPKHLITATGQRVTLRCSPRSGDLSVYWYQQSLDQGLQFLIQYYNGEERAKGNILERFSAQQFPDLHSELNLSSLELGDSALYFCASSAHRDSGSFNEQFFGPGTRLTVL.